One sample yielded the 32 T cell receptor beta chains listed below, sequenced in a study of blood T cell repertoires in COVID-19. Using immunoSEQ multiplex PCR, the repertoire was profiled, and TCRdb retains in-frame clones only, with some absent. The sample lists 150,000 to 200,000 clones; approximately 87% were seen once. The sequenced material came from peripheral blood. The origin of the receptors is a middle-aged man with active or convalescent COVID-19.

This rearrangement joins TRBV5-4 to TRBJ1-2; 8 bases align to TRBD1. The CDR3 is made up of 16 amino acids. Germline lookup yields CDR1 SGHNT and CDR2 YYREEE (reference sequence). Unmatched junction bases numbered 12, after V lost 4 bases and J lost 4 bases. Here the CDR3 reads CASSPPPGQGGYGYTF. In nucleotides, the CDR3 is TGTGCCAGCAGCCCCCCCCCTGGACAGGGTGGCTATGGCTACACCTTC.

Worth noting for this clone: A single base separates this from a much larger clone, so it may be a read error. The gene calls are TRBV12-3 or TRBV12-4 and TRBJ2-7; 7 bases agree with TRBD1. V dropped 5 bases and J dropped 3; count of bases not matched to a gene: 1. The CDR3 covers 12 residues. CDR3 DNA sequence: TGTGCCAGCAGTCGGGACAGCTACGAGCAGTACTTC. Translating it yields CASSRDSYEQYF.

The chain recombines TRBV4-1 with TRBJ1-5; D is unclear. Trimming cost V 1 base and J 1 base, with 5 bases left between them. This CDR3 comprises 14 residues. Germline lookup yields CDR1 MGHRA and CDR2 YSYEKL. CDR3 loop: CASSQAESNQPQHF. The CDR3 DNA follows: TGCGCCAGCAGCCAAGCGGAGAGCAATCAGCCCCAGCATTTT.

J is TRBJ1-2 and V is TRBV27, with 9 bases lining up with TRBD1. J lost 4 bases, V lost 6 bases, and 9 bases had no gene match. This CDR3 region has 15 residues. Looked up from germline, CDR1 is MNHEY and CDR2 is SMNVEV (reference sequence). The CDR3: CASSPQGAQSYGYTF. Written as DNA, the CDR3 is TGTGCCAGCAGCCCACAGGGGGCGCAGAGCTATGGCTACACCTTC.

V and J are TRBV30 and TRBJ1-2; D remains ambiguous. CDR1 is GTSNPN, CDR2 SVGIG, per germline (reference sequence). Trimming shortened V by 2 bases and J by 2 bases, and 9 bases separated the two germline ends. The CDR3 contains 13 residues. CDR3 sequence (DNA): TGTGCCTGGAGTAGTGACAACAACTATGGCTACACCTTC. It codes for CAWSSDNNYGYTF.

The rearrangement joins TRBV9 to TRBJ1-4; D not certain. The germline gives CDR1 SGDLS, CDR2 YYNGEE. The CDR3 totals 16 residues. V was cut by 0 bases and J by 8 bases, with 17 bases left in between. The DNA of the CDR3 is TGTGCCAGCAGCGTAGGGATTGGAGGGAGGGAAGAAAAACTGTTTTTT. It is translated as CASSVGIGGREEKLFF.

CDR3 DNA: TGCGCCAGCAGCCCTACCCGGGGTGGAGGAAACACCATATATTTT. Its protein product is CASSPTRGGGNTIYF. This chain connects TRBV5-1 to TRBJ1-3; D ambiguous. CDR1 is SGHRS, CDR2 YFSETQ, per germline. V was trimmed by 4 bases and J by 4 bases, leaving 15 bases between them. The length of the CDR3 is 15 residues.

DNA for the CDR3: TGTGCCAGCAGCTTAGCGAGTCGTACAGCCCAAGAGACCCAGTACTTC. As protein: CASSLASRTAQETQYF. V and J are TRBV7-8 and TRBJ2-5; D gene unclear. Germline CDR1 SGHVS, CDR2 FQNEAQ. Trimming pared 0 bases from V and 1 base from J, leaving 12 bases between. The CDR3 contains 16 residues. Variable domain in full (rest from reference TRBV7-8 and TRBJ2-5): GAGVSQSPRYKVAKRGQDVALRCDPISGHVSLFWYQQALGQGPEFLTYFQNEAQLDKSGLPSDRFFAERPEGSVSTLKIQRTQQEDSAVYLCASSLASRTAQETQYFGPGTRLLVL.

The J gene is TRBJ1-2, the V gene TRBV27, with a possible D match to TRBD1 (6 bases). The germline CDR1 and CDR2 sequences are MNHEY and SMNVEV (reference sequence). The germline V and J ends were trimmed by 0 bases and 7 bases, with 12 bases remaining between them. This CDR3 has 14 residues. CDR3 in amino acids: CASSLSRGARGYTF. The CDR3 coding sequence is TGTGCCAGCAGTTTATCTCGGGGGGCGCGTGGCTACACCTTC.

The chain couples TRBV19 to TRBJ1-2; D ambiguous. V dropped 3 bases and J dropped 3 bases, with 8 bases sitting between them. CDR1 is LNHDA, CDR2 SQIVND, per germline (reference sequence). CDR3 length: 13 amino acids. The CDR3: CASSMGVDYGYTF. CDR3 sequence (DNA): TGTGCCAGTAGTATGGGCGTCGACTATGGCTACACCTTC.

The chain uses TRBV28 and TRBJ2-7; possible D gene TRBD1, 6 bases. From germline, CDR1 is MDHEN and CDR2 SYDVKM. The CDR3 covers 11 residues. Trimming took 6 bases from V and 4 from J, leaving 7 bases between them. The CDR3 sequence is CASSQGYEQYF. The CDR3 DNA reads as TGTGCCAGCAGCCAGGGGTACGAGCAGTACTTC.

This chain joins TRBV27 and TRBJ1-2; TRBD1 might be the D (5 bases). Germline lookup yields CDR1 MNHEY and CDR2 SMNVEV (reference sequence). Trimming removed 1 base from V and 2 bases from J, with 8 bases in between. CDR3 length: 14 amino acids. CDR3 DNA: TGTGCCAGCAGTTTATTGGGGGGGAACTATGGCTACACCTTC. Its protein is CASSLLGGNYGYTF.

This clone was observed a single time. V is TRBV10-2 and J is TRBJ2-1; 12 bases line up with TRBD2. Germline trimming cut 4 bases from V and 5 bases from J; bases unmatched to any gene: 9. Germline CDR1 reads WSHSY; CDR2 reads SAAADI. This CDR3 comprises 17 residues. CDR3 sequence: CASSGPWTSGVHNEQFF. The CDR3 DNA reads TGCGCCAGCAGTGGTCCCTGGACTAGCGGGGTTCACAATGAGCAGTTCTTC.

This clone came up a few times. The chain uses TRBV28 and TRBJ1-2; TRBD1 aligns across 10 bases. After removal of 3 bases from V and 4 bases from J, the junction contained 11 bases not matched to a gene. The CDR3 runs to 17 residues. The germline V gene has CDR1 MDHEN and CDR2 SYDVKM. The CDR3 is CASSFSDRGPGSYGYTF. CDR3 DNA: TGTGCCAGCAGTTTTTCCGACAGGGGGCCTGGTAGCTATGGCTACACCTTC.

The V gene is TRBV28, the J gene TRBJ1-1, with no clear D. The V end was cut by 10 bases, the J end by 0 bases, with 12 bases between. The CDR3 is made up of 13 amino acids. Germline V lookup: CDR1 MDHEN, CDR2 SYDVKM. This chain's CDR3 is CATLGHLNTEAFF. The CDR3 bases are TGTGCCACCCTCGGTCACTTGAACACTGAAGCTTTCTTT.

The genes are TRBV14 and TRBJ1-1; no clear D. The V end lost 0 bases, the J end lost 0 bases, and 5 bases lay between the germline ends. The V gene's germline CDR1 is SGHDN and CDR2 FVKESK. The CDR3 has 14 residues. The CDR3 DNA sequence: TGTGCCAGCAGCCAAGACGGGATGAACACTGAAGCTTTCTTT. Protein sequence: CASSQDGMNTEAFF.

The genes are TRBV3-1 (or the pseudogene TRBV3-2) and TRBJ2-7; 9 bases agree with TRBD1. Germline V gene data show CDR1 as LGHDT and CDR2 as YNNKEL (reference sequence). The CDR3 has 18 amino acids. Trimming at V came to 3 bases and at J to 3 bases, leaving 15 bases not matched to a gene. CDR3 coding DNA: TGTGCCAGCAGCCAGACGGGACAGGGTACCCGGGGTTTCTACGAGCAGTACTTC. Its protein product is CASSQTGQGTRGFYEQYF.

In this sample, this clone turned up once. The gene calls are TRBV18 and TRBJ1-2; possibly TRBD1 for D (5 bases). Germline V gives CDR1 KGHSH, CDR2 LQKENI. The CDR3 sequence is 13 residues long. The ends were cut back, 3 bases at V and 2 bases at J, with 7 bases in the middle. The CDR3 sequence: CASSPDKNYGYTF. CDR3 nucleotides: TGTGCCAGCTCACCGGACAAGAACTATGGCTACACCTTC.

The rearrangement joins TRBV7-2 to TRBJ2-1; the D gene is possibly TRBD1 (5 bases). V lost 2 bases to trimming and J lost 6 bases, with 5 bases between them. The CDR3 loop spans 12 amino acids. CDR1 SGHTA and CDR2 FQGNSA come from the germline V gene. The CDR3 protein is CASSLQGNEQFF. CDR3 DNA sequence: TGTGCCAGCAGCTTACAGGGCAATGAGCAGTTCTTC.

CDR3 bases: TGTGCCAGCAGTTACTCGGGAGGGATTCGAGTGGAGCAGTACTTC. Residues: CASSYSGGIRVEQYF. This rearrangement joins TRBV6-5 to TRBJ2-7, with 7 bases lining up with TRBD2. Looked up from germline, CDR1 is MNHEY and CDR2 is SVGAGI. Trimming at V came to 0 bases and at J to 7 bases, leaving 9 bases not matched to a gene. The CDR3 loop spans 15 amino acids.

V and J are TRBV6-2 or TRBV6-3 and TRBJ2-1, with 8 bases identical to TRBD1. The V and J ends lost 4 bases and 7 bases, in that order; junction bases with no gene match: 6. From germline, CDR1 is MNHEY and CDR2 SVGEGT. This CDR3 comprises 14 residues. In DNA, the CDR3 is TGTGCCAGCAGTTCTCGGACAGGGCGGAATGAGCAGTTCTTC. Residues: CASSSRTGRNEQFF.

In its sample, this clone was seen a few times. This sequence joins TRBV9 and TRBJ2-7; TRBD1 agrees at 9 bases. The CDR3 contains 14 residues. V was clipped by 3 bases and J by 4 bases; unmatched bases: 5. Germline values: CDR1 SGDLS, CDR2 YYNGEE. The CDR3 spells CASSADRGSYEQYF. The CDR3 DNA follows: TGTGCCAGCAGCGCGGACAGGGGAAGTTACGAGCAGTACTTC.

The V and J genes are TRBV12-5 and TRBJ1-2, with D possibly being TRBD1 (5 bases). Deletions cut 0 bases from V and 1 base from J, with 15 bases between. Per the germline V gene, CDR1 is LGHNT and CDR2 is FRNRAP. The CDR3 has 17 amino acids. The CDR3 region has the DNA TGTGCTAGTGGTTTGGTACTCTTAGGGGAAGATAACTATGGCTACACCTTC. It specifies CASGLVLLGEDNYGYTF.

This chain uses TRBV6-2 or TRBV6-3 with TRBJ1-6, with 7 bases that match TRBD1. CDR3 length: 13 amino acids. Per germline, CDR1 MNHEY and CDR2 SVGEGT. V dropped 6 bases and J dropped 10; count of bases not matched to a gene: 6. CDR3 nucleotide sequence: TGTGCCAGCAGCAGGGACAGCCAATCACCCCTCCACTTT. Translating gives CASSRDSQSPLHF.

The rearrangement uses TRBV10-3 and TRBJ1-5; tentatively, D is TRBD1 (6 bases). Deletions cut 0 bases from V and 15 bases from J, with 18 bases between. This CDR3 comprises 14 residues. Germline loops: CDR1 ENHRY, CDR2 SYGVKD. CDR3 in amino acids: CAISESLMDRVWHF. The CDR3 DNA follows: TGTGCCATCAGTGAGTCCTTAATGGACAGAGTATGGCATTTT.

This rearrangement joins TRBV5-4 to TRBJ2-7; 7 bases agree with TRBD1. This CDR3 has 14 residues. In germline, CDR1 is SGHNT, CDR2 YYREEE (reference sequence). After removal of 4 bases from V and 2 bases from J, the junction contained 6 bases not matched to a gene. The CDR3 is CASSLGTAAYEQYF. The DNA of the CDR3 is TGTGCCAGCAGCCTCGGGACAGCCGCCTACGAGCAGTACTTC.

This sequence joins TRBV30 and TRBJ2-1, with a possible D match to TRBD1 (6 bases). Trimming left V 5 bases short and J 9 bases short, with 20 bases between. Germline values: CDR1 GTSNPN, CDR2 SVGIG (reference sequence). The length of the CDR3 is 14 residues. The CDR3 sequence is CAWGPWGREAEQFF. The CDR3 DNA is TGTGCCTGGGGTCCTTGGGGGCGCGAGGCTGAGCAGTTCTTC.

This CDR3 reads CASSFNTGLHYNEQFF. As DNA, the CDR3 is TGTGCCAGCAGTTTTAACACCGGACTACACTACAATGAGCAGTTCTTC. This chain connects TRBV28 to TRBJ2-1; D may be TRBD2 (6 bases). V was shortened by 3 bases and J by 3 bases, with 15 bases between the two germline ends. This CDR3 has 16 residues. Germline V gene data show CDR1 as MDHEN and CDR2 as SYDVKM.

The CDR3: CASSLGGYEQYF. The CDR3 nucleotides read TGTGCCAGCAGCCTCGGGGGGTACGAGCAGTACTTC. The chain links TRBV5-6 to TRBJ2-7; 7 nucleotides line up with TRBD2. With 4 bases clipped from V and 4 bases from J, the junction kept 2 bases outside the gene matches. This CDR3 comprises 12 residues. In germline, CDR1 is SGHDT, CDR2 YYEEEE.

The genes are TRBV28 and TRBJ1-4; D ambiguous. V was cut by 3 bases and J by 6 bases, with 23 bases left in between. This CDR3 has 18 residues. In germline, CDR1 is MDHEN, CDR2 SYDVKM. The CDR3 reads CASSFPTQGARSDEKLFF. DNA of the CDR3: TGTGCCAGCAGTTTCCCCACTCAAGGCGCGAGGTCAGATGAAAAACTGTTTTTT.

The table lists this clone with a few counts. The chain joins TRBV30 to TRBJ2-3; tentatively, D is TRBD2 (6 bases). Trimming removed 0 bases from V and 1 base from J, with 11 bases in between. Germline CDR1 reads GTSNPN; CDR2 reads SVGIG (reference sequence). This CDR3 is 15 amino acids long. The CDR3, as DNA: TGTGCCTGGAGTGTGGCTAGCGCGGGCACAGATACGCAGTATTTT. It translates to CAWSVASAGTDTQYF.

The V gene is TRBV3-1 (or the pseudogene TRBV3-2), the J gene TRBJ1-2; D unclear. This CDR3 is 14 amino acids long. The germline CDR1 and CDR2 sequences are LGHDT and YNNKEL (reference sequence). The V gene lost 0 bases and the J gene lost 7 bases, with 12 bases spanning the gap. This CDR3 reads CASSQDARVGGYTF. As DNA, the CDR3 is TGTGCCAGCAGCCAAGATGCGAGGGTGGGTGGCTACACCTTC.